Each of the 26 T cell receptor beta chains below was sequenced from the same sample in a study of cytomegalovirus exposure and HLA in healthy donors. PCR used 60 Vbeta primers and 13 Jbeta primers. The assay was immunoSEQ multiplex PCR, and TCRdb's table has in-frame clones only and misses some. Among roughly 100,000 clones listed, around 75% were seen once. Material: PBMCs. These receptors all come from a man aged 40-50 years in good health and CMV-seronegative.

Note on this clone: At one boundary the junction diverges from the germline segment, which might be a read error. The genes are TRBV7-9 and TRBJ2-5; D is perhaps TRBD1 (5 bases). This CDR3 has 12 residues. Germline V gene lookup returns CDR1 SEHNR and CDR2 FQNEAQ (reference sequence). The CDR3 region has the DNA TGTTCCAGCAACGACCAGGGAGAGACCCAGTACTTC. Its protein is CSSNDQGETQYF. The complete variable domain, with remaining parts taken from reference TRBV7-9 and TRBJ2-5, reads DTGVSQNPRHKITKRGQNVTFRCDPISEHNRLYWYRQTLGQGPEFLTYFQNEAQLEKSRLLSDRFSAERPKGSFSTLEIQRTEQGDSAMYLCSSNDQGETQYFGPGTRLLVL.

The chain has TRBV6-1 and TRBJ1-1; D possibly corresponds to TRBD1 (5 bases). The CDR3 consists of 11 residues. Per germline, CDR1 MNHNS and CDR2 SASEGT. V dropped 6 bases and J dropped 8 bases, with 10 bases sitting between them. The CDR3: CASSAGLEAFF. Here the CDR3 DNA reads TGTGCCAGCAGCGCGGGACTAGAAGCTTTCTTT.

This clone was recorded a few times. The chain is built from TRBV4-1 and TRBJ2-1, with 8 bases matching TRBD1. CDR1 and CDR2 from the germline V gene are MGHRA and YSYEKL. The CDR3 runs 14 residues. The V gene end was trimmed by 10 bases and the J gene end by 6 bases; junction bases not matched to a gene: 11. The CDR3 protein is CATGGAGQGNEQFF. CDR3 sequence (DNA): TGCGCCACCGGGGGAGCAGGACAGGGCAATGAGCAGTTCTTC.

The sample holds one count of this clone. V and J are TRBV5-6 and TRBJ2-3, with D maybe TRBD2 (6 bases). Trimming took off 6 bases at V and 4 bases at J, with 21 bases between the two ends. CDR1 is SGHDT, CDR2 YYEEEE, per germline. CDR3 length equals 16 residues. The CDR3 DNA reads as TGTGCCAGCACCTGGTTGGGGGGAGTTCGCCCAGATACGCAGTATTTT. It specifies CASTWLGGVRPDTQYF.

This clone came up once. The genes are TRBV6-1 and TRBJ1-1; a weak D match, TRBD1 (5 bases). The CDR3 is 15 amino acids. CDR1 and CDR2 from the germline V gene are MNHNS and SASEGT. Trimming cost V 7 bases and J 2 bases, with 17 bases left between them. The CDR3 reads CASTSSGLTNTEAFF. The CDR3 bases are TGTGCCAGCACCAGCTCGGGACTCACAAACACTGAAGCTTTCTTT.

This chain joins TRBV27 and TRBJ2-1, with TRBD2 matching 10 bases. The V gene end was trimmed by 3 bases and the J gene end by 8 bases; junction bases not matched to a gene: 19. Per the germline V gene, CDR1 is MNHEY and CDR2 is SMNVEV (reference sequence). The CDR3 consists of 19 residues. The CDR3 spells CASSFQPRTSGEGMHEQFF. The CDR3 bases are TGTGCCAGCAGTTTTCAACCCCGGACTAGCGGAGAGGGGATGCATGAGCAGTTCTTC.

The chain has TRBV7-9 and TRBJ1-2; D not resolved. CDR1 and CDR2 (germline): SEHNR, FQNEAQ (reference sequence). Between the trimmed V and J ends, which lost 1 base and 4 bases, there was a span of 7 bases. The CDR3 is 13 amino acids. CDR3 amino acids: CASSLVASYGYTF. Written as DNA, the CDR3 is TGTGCCAGCAGCTTAGTCGCTAGCTATGGCTACACCTTC.

The chain recombines TRBV4-1 with TRBJ2-1, with D possibly being TRBD2 (6 bases). From germline, CDR1 is MGHRA and CDR2 YSYEKL. V gave up 8 bases and J gave up 4 bases, with 21 bases separating them. The CDR3 is made up of 16 amino acids. CDR3 in amino acids: CASAPVGGVNYNEQFF. For the CDR3, the DNA is TGCGCCAGCGCTCCGGTGGGCGGGGTGAATTACAATGAGCAGTTCTTC.

The sample holds one count of this clone. This chain connects TRBV5-8 to TRBJ2-1; 11 bases map to TRBD2. Trimming at V came to 4 bases and at J to 4 bases, leaving 16 bases not matched to a gene. CDR1 and CDR2 from the germline V gene are SGHTS and YDEGEE. CDR3 length: 19 amino acids. CDR3 residues: CASSPRLAGSLGVYNEQFF. In nucleotides, the CDR3 is TGTGCCAGCAGCCCTCGACTAGCGGGGTCCTTGGGGGTTTACAATGAGCAGTTCTTC. The full variable domain, its missing parts supplied by reference TRBV5-8 and TRBJ2-1, is EAGVTQSPTHLIKTRGQQATLRCSPISGHTSVYWYQQALGLGLQFLLWYDEGEERNRGNFPPRFSGRQFPNYSSELNVNALELEDSALYLCASSPRLAGSLGVYNEQFFGPGTRLTVL.

V usage is TRBV9 and J usage is TRBJ2-1, with D unresolved. The V end was cut by 0 bases, the J end by 4 bases, with 5 bases between. This CDR3 spans 13 amino acids. CDR1 is SGDLS and CDR2 is YYNGEE in the germline V gene. DNA for the CDR3: TGTGCCAGCAGCGTAGGCCAGTACAATGAGCAGTTCTTC. This translates into CASSVGQYNEQFF.

This sequence joins TRBV5-4 and TRBJ2-7; D is possibly TRBD2 (6 bases). Trimming shortened V by 3 bases and J by 4 bases, and 14 bases separated the two germline ends. The CDR3 consists of 14 residues. CDR1 and CDR2 from the germline V gene are SGHNT and YYREEE (reference sequence). In DNA form, the CDR3 reads TGTGCCAGCAGCTCCCTAGGGGCGGGGTACGAGCAGTACTTC. This translates into CASSSLGAGYEQYF.

The chain recombines TRBV5-6 with TRBJ2-7; 8 bases are a match to TRBD2. Germline V CDR1 and CDR2: SGHDT, YYEEEE. J lost 0 bases, V lost 2 bases, and 7 bases had no gene match. The CDR3 runs to 16 residues. The DNA for the CDR3 is TGTGCCAGCAGCTTCCTAGCGGGTGAGAGCTCCTACGAGCAGTACTTC. It yields the protein CASSFLAGESSYEQYF.

Comment on this clone: Other DNA sequences of this sample code for an identical CDR3. The rearrangement links TRBV27 to TRBJ1-5, with D maybe TRBD1 (5 bases). The V gene's germline CDR1 is MNHEY and CDR2 SMNVEV (reference sequence). The CDR3 spans 13 residues. The ends were cut back, 3 bases at V and 6 bases at J, with 9 bases in the middle. The CDR3 region is CASSFRGGQPQHF. The CDR3, as DNA: TGTGCCAGCAGTTTCCGCGGGGGTCAGCCCCAGCATTTT.

There are a few counts of this clone. The chain couples TRBV11-3 to TRBJ1-1; D remains unclear. Trimming removed 0 bases from V and 2 bases from J, with 4 bases in between. The CDR3 consists of 13 residues. Germline CDR1 reads SGHNT; CDR2 reads YENEEA. In DNA, the CDR3 is TGTGCCAGCAGCTTAGAGAGTAACACTGAAGCTTTCTTT. Its translation: CASSLESNTEAFF.

This clone was seen only a few times. The rearrangement joins TRBV18 to TRBJ2-7; 7 bases agree with TRBD1. Germline CDR1 reads KGHSH; CDR2 reads LQKENI. This CDR3 is built from 19 residues. Trimming at V came to 3 bases and at J to 3 bases, leaving 20 bases not matched to a gene. CDR3 region: CASSPPVQGESPTIYEQYF. Here the CDR3 DNA reads TGTGCCAGCTCACCCCCCGTCCAGGGGGAGTCCCCGACGATCTACGAGCAGTACTTC. Complete variable domain (other parts from reference TRBV18 and TRBJ2-7): NAGVMQNPRHLVRRRGQEARLRCSPMKGHSHVYWYRQLPEEGLKFMVYLQKENIIDESGMPKERFSAEFPKEGPSILRIQQVVRGDSAAYFCASSPPVQGESPTIYEQYFGPGTRLTVT.

The V and J genes are TRBV19 and TRBJ1-1; 7 positions agree with TRBD1. This CDR3 region has 13 residues. Per the germline V gene, CDR1 is LNHDA and CDR2 is SQIVND (reference sequence). V shed 8 bases and J 4 bases; nucleotides not matched to a gene: 7. The CDR3 coding sequence is TGTGCCAGTTCCGACAGGGCGGGCACTGAAGCTTTCTTT. It specifies CASSDRAGTEAFF.

The chain couples TRBV29-1 to TRBJ1-2; D uncertain. Deletions cut 3 bases from V and 4 bases from J, with 12 bases between. Germline V lookup: CDR1 SQVTM, CDR2 ANQGSEA. The CDR3 has 13 amino acids. The CDR3 region has the DNA TGCAGCGTTGAGTTTCAGAACCCCTATGGCTACACCTTC. Translated, it gives CSVEFQNPYGYTF.

This chain connects TRBV10-1 to TRBJ2-1; the D gene is possibly TRBD2 (6 bases). The CDR3 loop spans 15 amino acids. The germline V gene has CDR1 WNHNN and CDR2 SYGVQD (reference sequence). V lost 5 bases, J lost 3 bases, and 14 bases lay in between. CDR3 coding DNA: TGCGCCAGCAGTTCCCCGGGAGCAGGCTACAATGAGCAGTTCTTC. Its protein product is CASSSPGAGYNEQFF.

V is TRBV19 and J is TRBJ2-1; D possibly corresponds to TRBD1 (6 bases). CDR1 is LNHDA and CDR2 is SQIVND in the germline V gene (reference sequence). The CDR3 runs 16 residues. V gave up 4 bases and J gave up 0 bases, with 13 bases separating them. The DNA for the CDR3 is TGTGCCAGTAGTACCCGCCTGGGGGCCTCCTACAATGAGCAGTTCTTC. This gives the protein CASSTRLGASYNEQFF.

The chain recombines TRBV5-4 with TRBJ2-7; TRBD1 matches 9 bases. V was pared by 3 bases and J by 4 bases, with 5 bases of the junction left unmatched. The V gene's germline CDR1 is SGHNT and CDR2 YYREEE (reference sequence). The CDR3 consists of 14 residues. DNA for the CDR3: TGTGCCAGCAGCTACCGGGACAGGGAGTACGAGCAGTACTTC. As protein: CASSYRDREYEQYF.

The chain combines TRBV6-1 with TRBJ2-7; 7 positions match TRBD1. The CDR3 totals 15 residues. V shed 3 bases and J 4 bases; nucleotides not matched to a gene: 9. Germline CDR1 is MNHNS and CDR2 is SASEGT. CDR3 in amino acids: CASSERPGQPYEQYF. The CDR3 nucleotides are TGTGCCAGCAGTGAGAGGCCGGGACAGCCTTACGAGCAGTACTTC.

This clone has more than one count but fewer than ten. The rearrangement uses TRBV13 and TRBJ2-5, with D tentatively TRBD2 (6 bases). The CDR3 has 13 residues. Trimming left V 6 bases short and J 3 bases short, with 11 bases between. Per germline, CDR1 PRHDT and CDR2 FYEKMQ (reference sequence). DNA for the CDR3: TGTGCCAGCAGTCGCCCGGGGGAAGAGACCCAGTACTTC. This translates into CASSRPGEETQYF. Full variable domain (outside the CDR3, taken from reference TRBV13 and TRBJ2-5): AAGVIQSPRHLIKEKRETATLKCYPIPRHDTVYWYQQGPGQDPQFLISFYEKMQSDKGSIPDRFSAQQFSDYHSELNMSSLELGDSALYFCASSRPGEETQYFGPGTRLLVL.

The chain recombines TRBV7-6 with TRBJ1-3; D remains unclear. The CDR3 is 15 residues long. CDR1 and CDR2 (germline): SGHVS, FNYEAQ. V was cut by 0 bases and J by 1 base, with 7 bases left in between. CDR3 loop: CASSLAEGSGNTIYF. CDR3 coding DNA: TGTGCCAGCAGCTTAGCTGAGGGATCTGGAAACACCATATATTTT.

The chain carries TRBV6-6 and TRBJ2-2; tentative D call: TRBD1 (6 bases). Germline CDR1 and CDR2: MNHNY and SVGAGI (reference sequence). The CDR3 totals 16 residues. V lost 4 bases to trimming and J lost 1 base, with 13 bases between them. The CDR3 sequence: CASSSPGHMNTGELFF. In nucleotides, the CDR3 is TGTGCCAGCAGTTCACCGGGACATATGAACACCGGGGAGCTGTTTTTT.

The genes are TRBV6-1 and TRBJ1-6; 10 positions match TRBD1. CDR3 length equals 14 residues. The junction had 7 bases not matched to a gene; V was cut back by 7 bases and J by 10 bases. The germline gives CDR1 MNHNS, CDR2 SASEGT. CDR3 residues: CASTDRGRLSPLHF. CDR3 nucleotides: TGTGCCAGCACTGACAGGGGGCGCCTCTCACCCCTCCACTTT.

This chain connects TRBV6-1 to TRBJ1-5; TRBD1 might be the D (6 bases). The length of the CDR3 is 15 residues. CDR1 and CDR2 from the germline V gene are MNHNS and SASEGT. The V and J ends lost 2 bases and 2 bases respectively, with 10 bases between them. The CDR3 DNA is TGTGCCAGCAGTGAAAGACAGGTAGGCAATCAGCCCCAGCATTTT. Its protein product is CASSERQVGNQPQHF.